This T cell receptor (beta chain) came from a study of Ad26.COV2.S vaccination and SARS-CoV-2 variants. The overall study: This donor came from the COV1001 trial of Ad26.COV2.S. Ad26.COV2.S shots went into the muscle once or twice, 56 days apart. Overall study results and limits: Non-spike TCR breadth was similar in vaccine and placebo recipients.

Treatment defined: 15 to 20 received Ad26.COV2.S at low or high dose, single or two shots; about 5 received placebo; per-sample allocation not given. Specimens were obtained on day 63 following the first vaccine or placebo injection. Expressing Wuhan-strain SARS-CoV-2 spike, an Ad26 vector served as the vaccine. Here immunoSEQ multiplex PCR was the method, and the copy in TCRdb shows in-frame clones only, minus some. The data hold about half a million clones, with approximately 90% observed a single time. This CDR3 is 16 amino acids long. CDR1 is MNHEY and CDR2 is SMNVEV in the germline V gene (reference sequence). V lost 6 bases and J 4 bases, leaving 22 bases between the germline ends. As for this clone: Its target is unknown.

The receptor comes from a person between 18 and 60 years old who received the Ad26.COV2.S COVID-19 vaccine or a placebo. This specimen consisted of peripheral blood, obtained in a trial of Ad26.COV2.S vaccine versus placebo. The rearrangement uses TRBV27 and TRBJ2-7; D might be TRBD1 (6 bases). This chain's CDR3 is CASRKSPGTSRYEQYF. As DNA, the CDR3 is TGTGCCAGCAGGAAGTCGCCTGGGACAAGTCGATACGAGCAGTACTTC.